A selection of T cell receptor beta chains follows, all from one sample in a study of blood T cell repertoires in COVID-19. Only in-frame clones appear in the TCRdb table, and some are missing; sequencing was by immunoSEQ multiplex PCR. The sample yields 170,000 or so clones, 75% to 90% seen once. Sequencing input: peripheral blood. The source is a woman between 40 and 50 years old with COVID-19, enrolled during active disease. Each CDR3 is given with its conserved first and last residue. The D gene is left open where the match is weak. Clone sizes are given selectively: once, few, many, or a class where the clone is expanded.

>TRBJ1-2|.|.|TRBV19
CASIGSNYGYTF
TGTGCCAGTATCGGGTCTAACTATGGCTACACCTTC
>TRBJ2-4|.|.|TRBV4-2
CASSQDTERAGQYF
TGTGCCAGCAGCCAAGATACCGAGCGGGCGGGTCAGTACTTC
>TRBJ2-1|once|TRBD2|TRBV27
CASSFLGGSGEQFF
TGTGCCAGCAGTTTCTTAGGCGGGAGTGGTGAGCAGTTCTTC
>TRBJ2-7|.|TRBD1|TRBV9
CASSPRTGGTYEQYF
TGTGCCAGCAGTCCCAGGACAGGGGGGACCTACGAGCAGTACTTC
>TRBJ2-3|few|.|TRBV5-6
CASSLAGGGYTDTQYF
TGTGCCAGCAGCTTGGCGGGCGGAGGGTACACAGATACGCAGTATTTT
>TRBJ2-5|few|.|TRBV11-3
CASSPGMSQETQYF
TGTGCCAGCAGCCCCGGGATGAGTCAAGAGACCCAGTACTTC
>TRBJ2-1|.|TRBD2|TRBV27
CASKGLAGVGEQFF
TGTGCCAGCAAGGGACTAGCGGGAGTAGGTGAGCAGTTCTTC
>TRBJ1-2|.|TRBD1|TRBV7-9
CATPETGGYGYTF
TGTGCCACCCCGGAGACAGGGGGCTATGGCTACACCTTC
>TRBJ2-1|.|.|TRBV2
CASSEAQGRYNEQFF
TGTGCCAGCAGTGAGGCGCAGGGAAGGTACAATGAGCAGTTCTTC
>TRBJ2-1|.|.|TRBV19
CASSRHRPNEQFF
TGTGCCAGTAGTAGGCACAGGCCCAATGAGCAGTTCTTC
>TRBJ1-1|.|.|TRBV5-1
CASRRENRQTNTEAFF
TGCGCCAGCAGAAGAGAAAATCGACAGACGAACACTGAAGCTTTCTTT
>TRBJ1-6|.|TRBD1|TRBV28
CASSLYGTGRSPLHF
TGTGCCAGCAGTTTATATGGGACAGGGAGGTCACCCCTCCACTTT
>TRBJ1-6|.|.|TRBV5-3
CARSLVSQAVGQGNSPLHF
TGTGCCAGAAGCTTGGTCAGTCAGGCCGTGGGGCAGGGGAATTCACCCCTCCACTTT
>TRBJ2-2|.|.|TRBV7-3
CASSDRFGGPTGELFF
TGTGCCAGCAGCGACCGATTCGGGGGTCCCACCGGGGAGCTGTTTTTT
>TRBJ1-2|.|.|TRBV20-1
CSDKQEYSYTF
TGCAGTGACAAACAGGAGTATAGCTACACCTTC
>TRBJ1-5|.|.|TRBV28
CASSLRGSRNQPQHF
TGTGCCAGCAGTTTACGGGGGAGCCGCAATCAGCCCCAGCATTTT
>TRBJ1-1|.|.|TRBV6-6
CASNRGMTEAFF
TGTGCCAGCAATAGGGGTATGACTGAAGCTTTCTTT
>TRBJ1-3|.|.|TRBV2
CASSEVGVPSSGNTIYF
TGTGCCAGCAGTGAAGTAGGGGTCCCGAGCTCTGGAAACACCATATATTTT
>TRBJ1-2|.|TRBD1|TRBV6-5
CASSWGRDRVSVYTF
TGTGCCAGCAGTTGGGGCCGGGACAGGGTCAGTGTCTACACCTTC
>TRBJ1-2|few|.|TRBV10-3
CAIRNRDDYTF
TGTGCCATCAGGAACAGGGATGACTACACCTTC
>TRBJ2-1|once|.|TRBV27
CASSLSGGTYNEQFF
TGTGCCAGCAGTTTATCAGGCGGGACCTACAATGAGCAGTTCTTC
>TRBJ1-5|.|TRBD1|TRBV28
CASSTDRREPLNQPQHF
TGTGCCAGCAGTACGGACAGGAGAGAGCCTCTCAATCAGCCCCAGCATTTT
>TRBJ1-2|.|.|TRBV9
CASSTGDGNYGYTF
TGTGCCAGCAGCACCGGAGACGGTAACTATGGCTACACCTTC
>TRBJ1-5|.|.|TRBV7-7
CASSLVRDTPEDQPQHF
TGTGCCAGCAGCTTAGTCCGGGACACCCCGGAGGATCAGCCCCAGCATTTT
>TRBJ1-5|.|.|TRBV9
CASSVDWGSNQPQHF
TGTGCCAGCAGCGTAGATTGGGGCAGCAATCAGCCCCAGCATTTT
>TRBJ1-5|.|TRBD1|TRBV18
CASSEGQGGNQPQHF
TGTGCCAGCTCAGAGGGACAGGGTGGCAATCAGCCCCAGCATTTT
>TRBJ2-5|.|TRBD1|TRBV11-3
CASSLATGGRETQYF
TGTGCCAGCAGCTTAGCGACAGGGGGGAGAGAGACCCAGTACTTC
>TRBJ2-7|once|.|TRBV24-1
CATTPLPLIRGSYEQYF
TGTGCCACCACTCCCCTGCCTCTTATTCGGGGTTCCTACGAGCAGTACTTC
>TRBJ1-3|.|.|TRBV5-6
CASSLPGGATGNTIYF
TGTGCCAGCAGCCTCCCGGGGGGGGCAACTGGAAACACCATATATTTT